This TCR beta chain was sequenced during a study of technical replicates of blood from several donors. Germline CDR1 reads SEHNR; CDR2 reads FQNEAQ (reference sequence). With 0 bases removed from V and 2 bases from J, the gap between germline ends came to 10 bases. This CDR3 spans 15 amino acids. This clone showed up just a few times. Sequencing used immunoSEQ multiplex PCR; TCRdb keeps in-frame clones, though not all of them. Here the sample spans tens of thousands of clones, over 75% being singletons. The source of this sequence is a human donor in good health. Some clones in this sample may be carry-over from other donors' samples. The V call is TRBV7-9, the J call TRBJ1-2, with no clear D. Material for sequencing was PBMCs. The CDR3 sequence is CASSLALAGNYGYTF. CDR3 sequence (DNA): TGTGCCAGCAGCTTAGCGTTGGCAGGAAACTATGGCTACACCTTC. The full variable domain, completed using reference TRBV7-9 and TRBJ1-2, is DTGVSQNPRHKITKRGQNVTFRCDPISEHNRLYWYRQTLGQGPEFLTYFQNEAQLEKSRLLSDRFSAERPKGSFSTLEIQRTEQGDSAMYLCASSLALAGNYGYTFGSGTRLTVV.